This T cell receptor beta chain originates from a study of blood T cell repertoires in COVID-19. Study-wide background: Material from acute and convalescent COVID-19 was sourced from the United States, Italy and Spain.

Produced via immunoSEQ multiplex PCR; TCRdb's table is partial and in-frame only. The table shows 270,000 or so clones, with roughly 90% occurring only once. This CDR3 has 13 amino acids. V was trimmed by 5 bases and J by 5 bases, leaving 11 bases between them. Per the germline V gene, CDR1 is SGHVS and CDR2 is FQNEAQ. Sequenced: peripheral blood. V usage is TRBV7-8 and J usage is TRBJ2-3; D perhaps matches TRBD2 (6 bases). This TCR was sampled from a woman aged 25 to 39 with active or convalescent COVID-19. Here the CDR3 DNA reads TGTGCCAGCAGCGGGGGGAGGATAGATACGCAGTATTTT. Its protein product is CASSGGRIDTQYF. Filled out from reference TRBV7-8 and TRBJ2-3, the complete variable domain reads GAGVSQSPRYKVAKRGQDVALRCDPISGHVSLFWYQQALGQGPEFLTYFQNEAQLDKSGLPSDRFFAERPEGSVSTLKIQRTQQEDSAVYLCASSGGRIDTQYFGPGTRLTVL.